The clone carrying this T cell receptor (beta chain) was seen more than once but under ten times. Its antigen remains unknown. The data belong to a study of T cells in Graves' hyperthyroidism and ophthalmopathy. V lost 6 bases to trimming and J lost 6 bases; unmatched junction nucleotides: 9. The CDR3 has 16 residues. Germline values: CDR1 SGHTA, CDR2 FQGNSA. General study findings and limits: Most expanded thyroid clonotypes above 0.001 also appeared in blood.

Amplified regions were TCR beta CDR3 sequences from RNA transcripts. The HTBI primer set served for first-round RT-PCR of the TCR CDR3. One entry per CDR3 protein, called by TCRdb with MiXCR from the multiplex PCR reads. The sample consists of about 640,000 distinct CDR3 sequences, 20% of them appearing once. This TCR derives from a man under 40 with Graves' ophthalmopathy. J is TRBJ2-2 and V is TRBV7-2, with 11 nucleotides matching TRBD2. Source material: blood. The CDR3 DNA reads TGTGCCAGCAGATCACTAGCGGGAGAGAGTGCCGGGGAGCTGTTTTTT. Translated: CASRSLAGESAGELFF.